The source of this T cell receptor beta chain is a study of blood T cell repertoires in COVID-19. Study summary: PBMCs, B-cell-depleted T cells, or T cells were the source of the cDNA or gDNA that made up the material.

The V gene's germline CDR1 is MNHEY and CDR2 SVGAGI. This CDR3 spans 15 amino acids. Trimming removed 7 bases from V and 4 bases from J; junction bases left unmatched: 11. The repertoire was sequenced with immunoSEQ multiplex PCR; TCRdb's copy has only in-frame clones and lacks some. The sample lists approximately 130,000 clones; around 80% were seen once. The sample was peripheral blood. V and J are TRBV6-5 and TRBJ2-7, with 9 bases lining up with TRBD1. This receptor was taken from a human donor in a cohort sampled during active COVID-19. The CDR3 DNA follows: TGTGCCAGCACCGGACAGGGGAGGGTCGGGTACGAGCAGTACTTC. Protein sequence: CASTGQGRVGYEQYF.